This T cell receptor beta chain is drawn from a study of early T cells in non-severe SARS-CoV-2 infection. TCRdb analysed the 5' RACE reads with MiXCR anew, one entry per CDR3 protein. The table lists about 110,000 distinct CDR3 sequences, about 12% of them singletons. The CDR3 has 12 residues. The V gene lost 2 bases and the J gene lost 6 bases, with 8 bases spanning the gap. Germline V CDR1 and CDR2: GTSNPN, SVGIG (reference sequence). Sequencing input: whole blood. The J gene is TRBJ1-5, the V gene TRBV30; maybe TRBD1 (5 bases). The TCR comes from an adult who was a healthcare worker with PCR-confirmed SARS-CoV-2 infection or an uninfected control (not recorded which). The CDR3 DNA reads as TGTGCCTGGAGTACCGGGACTCAGCCCCAGCATTTT. Translating gives CAWSTGTQPQHF.